The clone carrying this TCR beta chain has at least ten counts. Its target is unknown. These data originate in a study of early T cells in non-severe SARS-CoV-2 infection. On the study more broadly: Sequencing was performed on bulk RNA from unsorted whole blood, leaving chains unpaired.

Individual cDNA molecules carried attached unique molecular identifiers. TCRdb redid the calling of the 5' RACE reads with MiXCR, one entry per CDR3 protein. The table includes tens of thousands of distinct CDR3 sequences, about 5% detected once. Study observations and caveats: VDJdb-based annotation leaned toward anti-spike CD8 responses and missed private and CD4 specificities.

V lost 3 bases and J lost 2, with 14 bases in between. Germline V gene data show CDR1 as KGHDR and CDR2 as SFDVKD. This CDR3 has 16 amino acids. The material sequenced was whole blood. This chain uses TRBV24-1 with TRBJ2-3; D call uncertain. This clonotype was obtained from an adult who was a healthcare worker with PCR-confirmed SARS-CoV-2 infection or an uninfected control (not recorded which). This chain's CDR3 is CATSDLGVASTDTQYF. CDR3 bases: TGTGCCACCAGTGATCTGGGCGTAGCCTCCACAGATACGCAGTATTTT.